This TCR beta chain derives from a study of cytomegalovirus exposure and HLA in healthy donors. The V gene lost 3 bases and the J gene lost 8 bases, with 13 bases spanning the gap. This CDR3 contains 13 residues. CDR1 and CDR2 (germline): MGHRA, YSYEKL. The PCR was carried out with 60 Vbeta primers and 13 Jbeta primers. Method: immunoSEQ multiplex PCR; TCRdb's copy keeps in-frame clones and lacks some. The sample has around 100,000 clones, around 77% seen once; the top ten hold around 19%. Among the donors, all were healthy bone marrow donors. This sequence originates from a woman aged 55-69 years in good health and CMV-seropositive. The chain links TRBV4-1 to TRBJ1-1; TRBD1 is a possible D gene (6 bases). The source material was PBMCs. DNA for the CDR3: TGCGCCAGCAGCCATTCCGGGACATCCGAAGCTTTCTTT. Residues: CASSHSGTSEAFF.